Detailed here is one T cell receptor beta chain. This sample is part of a study of shared clonotypes between healthy human individuals. Profiled with immunoSEQ multiplex PCR; TCRdb holds only in-frame clones, not every one. The table lists approximately 2,000,000 clones, approximately 92% of them singletons. V trimming: 7 bases; J trimming: 0 bases; junction bases outside the gene matches: 6. The germline CDR1 and CDR2 sequences are MDHEN and SYDVKM. There are 14 residues in the CDR3. In the naive CD8 group, cells lacked CD45RO and were positively selected for CCR7, so terminally differentiated effector memory CD45RA+ cells were left out. Donation came from healthy HIV-negative adults that had no recent acute infections or vaccinations.

V usage is TRBV28 and J usage is TRBJ2-7; 7 positions agree with TRBD1. This receptor was identified in a man younger than 35 in good health. Some clones in this sample may be carry-over from other donors' samples. The sample taken for sequencing was naive CD8+ T cells from PBMCs. CDR3 nucleotides: TGTGCCAGCAAAACTGGGACAGCCTCCTACGAGCAGTACTTC. Amino acid sequence: CASKTGTASYEQYF.